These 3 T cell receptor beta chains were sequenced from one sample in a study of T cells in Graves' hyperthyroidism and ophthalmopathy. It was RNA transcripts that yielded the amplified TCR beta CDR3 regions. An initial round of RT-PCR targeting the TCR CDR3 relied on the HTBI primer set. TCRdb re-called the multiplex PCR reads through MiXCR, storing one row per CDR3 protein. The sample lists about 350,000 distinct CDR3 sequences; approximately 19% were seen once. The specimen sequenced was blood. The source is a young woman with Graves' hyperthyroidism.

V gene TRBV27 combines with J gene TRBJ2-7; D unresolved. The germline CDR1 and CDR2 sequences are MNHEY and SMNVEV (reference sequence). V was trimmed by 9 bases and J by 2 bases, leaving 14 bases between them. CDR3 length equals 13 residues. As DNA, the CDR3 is TGTGCCAGTCTCGCCTCTTCCACCTACGAGCAGTACTTC. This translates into CASLASSTYEQYF.

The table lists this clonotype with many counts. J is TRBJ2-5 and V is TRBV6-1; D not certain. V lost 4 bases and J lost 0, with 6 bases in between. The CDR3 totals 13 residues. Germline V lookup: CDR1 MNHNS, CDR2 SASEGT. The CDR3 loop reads CASSAGYQETQYF. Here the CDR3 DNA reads TGTGCCAGCAGTGCCGGGTACCAAGAGACCCAGTACTTC.

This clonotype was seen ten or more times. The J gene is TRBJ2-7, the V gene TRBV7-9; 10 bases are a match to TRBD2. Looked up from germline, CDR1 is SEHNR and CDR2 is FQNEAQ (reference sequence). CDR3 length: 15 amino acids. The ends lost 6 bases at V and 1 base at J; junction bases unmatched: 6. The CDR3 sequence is CASRPSGGASYEQYF. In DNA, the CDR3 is TGTGCCAGCAGACCTAGCGGGGGTGCATCCTACGAGCAGTACTTC.